The 23 T cell receptor beta chains given below trace back to one sample, sequenced in a study of shared clonotypes between healthy human individuals. Assay: immunoSEQ multiplex PCR; the TCRdb copy retains only in-frame clones and omits some. The sample has 2 million to 2.5 million clones; more than 80% are singletons. Specimen: naive CD4+ T cells from PBMCs. The subset denotes: CD45RA+ positively selected. Receptors originate from a man aged 18 to 29 in good health. Some clones in this sample may be carry-over from other donors' samples.

The genes are TRBV29-1 and TRBJ2-4, with D unclear. Germline loops: CDR1 SQVTM, CDR2 ANQGSEA. V gave up 2 bases and J gave up 8 bases, with 13 bases separating them. The CDR3 length is 13 residues. CDR3 region: CSVELDIRDIQYF. The CDR3 DNA reads TGCAGCGTTGAATTAGATATCCGGGACATTCAGTACTTC. Combining the CDR3 with reference TRBV29-1 and TRBJ2-4 gives the whole variable domain SAVISQKPSRDICQRGTSLTIQCQVDSQVTMMFWYRQQPGQSLTLIATANQGSEATYESGFVIDKFPISRPNLTFSTLTVSNMSPEDSSIYLCSVELDIRDIQYFGAGTRLSVL.

This chain links TRBV2 with TRBJ2-3; tentatively, D is TRBD1 (5 bases). Trimming shortened V by 6 bases and J by 1 base, and 14 bases separated the two germline ends. The CDR3 spans 15 residues. CDR1 and CDR2 (germline): SNHLY, FYNNEI. CDR3 in amino acids: CASRFDRGGTDTQYF. The CDR3 nucleotides read TGTGCCAGCAGATTCGACAGAGGAGGCACAGATACGCAGTATTTT. Full variable domain (missing parts from reference TRBV2 and TRBJ2-3): EPEVTQTPSHQVTQMGQEVILRCVPISNHLYFYWYRQILGQKVEFLVSFYNNEISEKSEIFDDQFSVERPDGSNFTLKIRSTKLEDSAMYFCASRFDRGGTDTQYFGPGTRLTVL.

Details on this clone: This same CDR3 is encoded by further DNA sequences in the sample. V and J are TRBV5-1 and TRBJ2-3; TRBD2 matches 9 bases. This CDR3 spans 15 amino acids. Germline lookup yields CDR1 SGHRS and CDR2 YFSETQ. Unmatched junction bases numbered 3, after V lost 1 base and J lost 3 bases. The CDR3 spells CASSLSSGTTDTQYF. The CDR3 DNA reads TGCGCCAGCAGCTTGTCTAGCGGGACTACAGATACGCAGTATTTT. Full variable domain (remainder filled in from reference TRBV5-1 and TRBJ2-3): KAGVTQTPRYLIKTRGQQVTLSCSPISGHRSVSWYQQTPGQGLQFLFEYFSETQRNKGNFPGRFSGRQFSNSRSEMNVSTLELGDSALYLCASSLSSGTTDTQYFGPGTRLTVL.

This chain uses TRBV5-8 with TRBJ1-2, with 7 bases aligning to TRBD1. Germline CDR1 is SGHTS and CDR2 is YDEGEE. V dropped 5 bases and J dropped 8; count of bases not matched to a gene: 6. The CDR3 extends over 12 amino acids. The CDR3 loop is CASSRDSWGYTF. The DNA of the CDR3 is TGTGCCAGCAGTCGGGACAGCTGGGGCTACACCTTC.

The chain combines TRBV10-3 with TRBJ2-7; D may be TRBD2 (6 bases). There are 15 residues in the CDR3. V lost 6 bases to trimming and J lost 3 bases, with 18 bases between them. Germline V gives CDR1 ENHRY, CDR2 SYGVKD. For the CDR3, the DNA is TGTGCCATCAGGGCCGCGGGACTCCTCGGCTACGAGCAGTACTTC. Translating it yields CAIRAAGLLGYEQYF.

The chain links TRBV18 to TRBJ2-1, with a tentative D call TRBD2 (5 bases). The CDR3 is 15 amino acids. Trimming cost V 0 bases and J 2 bases, with 8 bases left between them. CDR1 and CDR2 (germline): KGHSH, LQKENI. CDR3 nucleotides: TGTGCCAGCTCACCACCGGACGGGGCCTACAATGAGCAGTTCTTC. Amino acid sequence: CASSPPDGAYNEQFF. Using reference TRBV18 and TRBJ2-1 for the parts outside the CDR3, the full variable domain is NAGVMQNPRHLVRRRGQEARLRCSPMKGHSHVYWYRQLPEEGLKFMVYLQKENIIDESGMPKERFSAEFPKEGPSILRIQQVVRGDSAAYFCASSPPDGAYNEQFFGPGTRLTVL.

This clone was seen only once. The J gene is TRBJ1-1, the V gene TRBV2; D is unclear. Germline CDR1 is SNHLY and CDR2 is FYNNEI. This CDR3 has 14 amino acids. Trimming stripped 8 bases from V and 4 bases from J, with 17 bases between. CDR3 bases: TGTGCCAGCCGAGGAGGTCAGACAACCACTGAAGCTTTCTTT. This codes for CASRGGQTTTEAFF.

Concerning this clone: The identical CDR3 is also encoded by other nucleotide sequences in the sample. J is TRBJ2-2 and V is TRBV28; tentative D call: TRBD1 (6 bases). Germline CDR1 and CDR2: MDHEN and SYDVKM. The CDR3 is 14 residues long. V was cut by 5 bases and J by 1 base, with 8 bases left in between. The CDR3 spells CASSPGQNTGELFF. The CDR3 DNA is TGTGCCAGCAGTCCGGGACAGAACACCGGGGAGCTGTTTTTT.

The chain links TRBV2 to TRBJ1-1; D unclear. Looked up from germline, CDR1 is SNHLY and CDR2 is FYNNEI. This CDR3 has 14 residues. The V end lost 7 bases, the J end lost 0 bases, and 12 bases lay between the germline ends. The CDR3 here is CASTIENMNTEAFF. The CDR3 region has the DNA TGTGCCAGCACCATAGAAAATATGAACACTGAAGCTTTCTTT.

This chain connects TRBV4-3 to TRBJ1-1; 8 nucleotides align to TRBD1. Germline values: CDR1 LGHNA, CDR2 YSLEER. With V trimmed by 4 bases and J by 5 bases, 6 bases remained unmatched. CDR3 length equals 14 residues. The CDR3: CASSRATGGTEAFF. CDR3 DNA: TGCGCCAGCAGCCGAGCTACAGGGGGTACTGAAGCTTTCTTT.

V is TRBV4-1 and J is TRBJ1-2, with TRBD1 matching over 7 bases. The CDR3 is 15 residues long. Germline V lookup: CDR1 MGHRA, CDR2 YSYEKL. With 0 bases clipped from V and 5 bases from J, the junction kept 6 bases outside the gene matches. The CDR3 bases are TGCGCCAGCAGCCAAGATTCGCAGGGGGGTTATGGCTACACCTTC. Translation gives CASSQDSQGGYGYTF.

The rearrangement uses TRBV5-1 and TRBJ2-7, with TRBD1 identical over 7 bases. V gave up 1 base and J gave up 5 bases; unmatched junction bases: 6. CDR3 length: 14 amino acids. Germline CDR1 SGHRS, CDR2 YFSETQ. CDR3 bases: TGCGCCAGCAGCTTGACAGGGGCATACGACGAGCAGTACTTC. Translating gives CASSLTGAYDEQYF.

This clone came up once. This same CDR3 is encoded by further DNA sequences in the sample. V and J are TRBV19 and TRBJ2-5; tentative D call: TRBD2 (5 bases). Germline V lookup: CDR1 LNHDA, CDR2 SQIVND (reference sequence). Trimming took 1 base from V and 5 from J, leaving 11 bases between them. The CDR3 runs to 14 residues. CDR3 in amino acids: CASSIGGGGETQYF. The CDR3 nucleotides are TGTGCCAGTAGTATAGGTGGAGGTGGGGAGACCCAGTACTTC.

V gene TRBV5-1 combines with J gene TRBJ2-3; 9 bases align to TRBD2. With V trimmed by 5 bases and J by 0 bases, 4 bases remained unmatched. From germline, CDR1 is SGHRS and CDR2 YFSETQ. This CDR3 contains 15 residues. CDR3: CASRDLAGSTDTQYF. As DNA, the CDR3 is TGCGCCAGCAGGGACCTAGCGGGAAGCACAGATACGCAGTATTTT.

This chain links TRBV6-5 with TRBJ2-7; no reliable D call. This CDR3 is 12 amino acids long. V was clipped by 6 bases and J by 6 bases, with 12 bases between them. Per germline, CDR1 MNHEY and CDR2 SVGAGI. CDR3 DNA sequence: TGTGCCAGCAGCCGTCAACGAGGCGAGCAGTACTTC. Protein: CASSRQRGEQYF.

Here the CDR3 DNA reads TGTGCCTGGGCCCGGACAGCTCAAGAGACCCAGTACTTC. It codes for CAWARTAQETQYF. This chain uses TRBV30 with TRBJ2-5, with TRBD1 as a possible D gene (6 bases). The CDR3 is 13 amino acids. V lost 5 bases, J lost 2 bases, and 12 bases lay in between. Germline CDR1 and CDR2: GTSNPN and SVGIG (reference sequence).

Notes on this clone: In the same sample, other DNA sequences code for this CDR3. The V call is TRBV29-1, the J call TRBJ2-4; a weak D match, TRBD1 (5 bases). Germline CDR1 reads SQVTM; CDR2 reads ANQGSEA. The V and J ends lost 6 bases and 0 bases respectively, with 9 bases between them. CDR3 length: 13 residues. Here the CDR3 reads CSVAGLAKNIQYF. DNA of the CDR3: TGCAGCGTGGCAGGGTTAGCCAAAAACATTCAGTACTTC.

With regard to this clone: The same CDR3 can be traced to other DNA sequences in this sample. The chain carries TRBV29-1 and TRBJ2-7; D is ambiguous. Germline assignment: CDR1 SQVTM and CDR2 ANQGSEA. The V end lost 4 bases, the J end lost 3 bases, and 4 bases lay between the germline ends. This CDR3 is 10 amino acids long. The CDR3 reads CSVGVYEQYF. The CDR3 DNA reads as TGCAGCGTTGGTGTCTACGAGCAGTACTTC.

The chain has TRBV15 and TRBJ2-5, with 7 bases lining up with TRBD2. The trim removed 2 bases at V and 5 bases at J, leaving 14 bases unmatched. CDR1 LNHNV and CDR2 YYDKDF come from the germline V gene (reference sequence). This CDR3 has 17 residues. DNA of the CDR3: TGTGCCACCAGCAGACGCACTTCCGGCGGGAGATGGGAGACCCAGTACTTC. Protein sequence: CATSRRTSGGRWETQYF.

In its sample, this clone was seen a few times. CDR3 sequence reads: CAWSASSYGYTF. CDR3 nucleotides: TGTGCCTGGAGTGCCTCCTCATATGGCTACACCTTC. The chain has TRBV30 and TRBJ1-2, with D uncertain. The germline V and J ends were trimmed by 1 base and 5 bases, with 8 bases remaining between them. Germline CDR1 reads GTSNPN; CDR2 reads SVGIG (reference sequence). The CDR3 is 12 residues long.

This chain connects TRBV7-3 to TRBJ1-1, with D unclear. V shed 1 base and J shed 4 bases, with 7 bases lying between them. The CDR3 runs 13 residues. From germline, CDR1 is SGHTA and CDR2 FQGTGA. The CDR3, as DNA: TGTGCCAGCAGCTTAATGGAGGGCACTGAAGCTTTCTTT. This gives the protein CASSLMEGTEAFF.

The chain combines TRBV5-1 with TRBJ2-1, with 7 bases fitting TRBD2. CDR1 and CDR2 from the germline V gene are SGHRS and YFSETQ. The CDR3 length is 13 residues. The ends lost 1 base at V and 8 bases at J; junction bases unmatched: 3. The CDR3 spells CASSLTSDHEQFF. DNA of the CDR3: TGCGCCAGCAGCTTGACTAGCGATCATGAGCAGTTCTTC.

This chain joins TRBV6-5 and TRBJ2-3, with TRBD1 identical over 7 bases. In germline, CDR1 is MNHEY, CDR2 SVGAGI. J gave up 4 bases and V 7 bases, and 8 bases lay outside the gene matches. The CDR3 length is 14 residues. CDR3 sequence reads: CASTWRQGSDTQYF. CDR3 bases: TGTGCCAGCACCTGGAGACAGGGCTCAGATACGCAGTATTTT.